These T cell receptor beta chains were read from a single sample in a study of OX40 agonist ivuxolimab in advanced cancers. Data came from immunoSEQ multiplex PCR; TCRdb stores just in-frame clones and leaves some out. The repertoire holds 60,000 or so clones, with approximately 80% as singletons. Source: CD4+ or CD8+ T cells sorted from blood, taken in a trial of the OX40 agonist ivuxolimab. These receptors were obtained from an adult with an advanced solid tumor such as melanoma, head and neck, liver or kidney cancer. Both conserved end residues are part of each CDR3. Each record gives: CDR3 DNA, CDR3 protein, V gene, clone size, J gene, D gene. D genes are given only for firm matches. Clone size is not always given. Where it is, it says once, few, many or a class for expanded clones.

CDR3 DNA: TGCGCCAGCAGCTTAGGGGACCATAACTATGGCTACACCTTC
CDR3 protein: CASSLGDHNYGYTF
V gene: TRBV5-1
clone size: .
J gene: TRBJ1-2
D gene: .

CDR3 DNA: TGTGCCAGCAGTCGGGGAGGACTTCAAGAGACCCAGTACTTC
CDR3 protein: CASSRGGLQETQYF
V gene: TRBV11-2
clone size: few
J gene: TRBJ2-5
D gene: .

CDR3 DNA: TGTGCCAGCAGCTTATTGGCCCGGGGGGCTAGCACAGATACGCAGTATTTT
CDR3 protein: CASSLLARGASTDTQYF
V gene: TRBV7-3
clone size: .
J gene: TRBJ2-3
D gene: .

CDR3 DNA: TGTGCCAGTAGTATAGATCGGGGCAATGAGCAGTTCTTC
CDR3 protein: CASSIDRGNEQFF
V gene: TRBV19
clone size: .
J gene: TRBJ2-1
D gene: .

CDR3 DNA: TGTGCCAGCATGGCCAGCCTCAGCTCCTACGAGCAGTACTTC
CDR3 protein: CASMASLSSYEQYF
V gene: TRBV7-9
clone size: .
J gene: TRBJ2-7
D gene: .

CDR3 DNA: TGCGCCAGCAGCCTTCGGCTAGCGGGCCCCGAACTCACTTACGAGCAGTACTTC
CDR3 protein: CASSLRLAGPELTYEQYF
V gene: TRBV5-1
clone size: .
J gene: TRBJ2-7
D gene: TRBD2

CDR3 DNA: TGTGCCAGCAGCGTGGGAGGGGGCTTGAACACTGAAGCTTTCTTT
CDR3 protein: CASSVGGGLNTEAFF
V gene: TRBV9
clone size: .
J gene: TRBJ1-1
D gene: TRBD1

CDR3 DNA: TGTGCCAGCAGCTTAGCGCTCGACAGGGGAGGTCAGCCCCAGCATTTT
CDR3 protein: CASSLALDRGGQPQHF
V gene: TRBV7-8
clone size: .
J gene: TRBJ1-5
D gene: TRBD1

CDR3 DNA: TGTGCCAGCAGCTTGAGTTTCCTAAACAATGAGCAGTTCTTC
CDR3 protein: CASSLSFLNNEQFF
V gene: TRBV11-2
clone size: .
J gene: TRBJ2-1
D gene: .

CDR3 DNA: TGTGCCAGCAGCTTAGAGGGGGGGTGGCAAGAGACCCAGTACTTC
CDR3 protein: CASSLEGGWQETQYF
V gene: TRBV11-2
clone size: .
J gene: TRBJ2-5
D gene: TRBD2

CDR3 DNA: TGCGCCAGCAGCCTAAATCCCGGGACAGGGGAGTTAGGGCTGTTTTTT
CDR3 protein: CASSLNPGTGELGLFF
V gene: TRBV4-1
clone size: .
J gene: TRBJ2-2
D gene: TRBD1

CDR3 DNA: TGTGCCAGCAGCTTCCAGACCGGGACAGTTGGAAACACCATATATTTT
CDR3 protein: CASSFQTGTVGNTIYF
V gene: TRBV11-2
clone size: .
J gene: TRBJ1-3
D gene: TRBD1

CDR3 DNA: TGTGCCAGCACGGGGGCGGCTTGGGATACGCAGTATTTT
CDR3 protein: CASTGAAWDTQYF
V gene: TRBV7-2
clone size: .
J gene: TRBJ2-3
D gene: .

CDR3 DNA: TGTGCCAGCAGTTCTTTGACAGGACAAGAGACCCAGTACTTC
CDR3 protein: CASSSLTGQETQYF
V gene: TRBV7-9
clone size: .
J gene: TRBJ2-5
D gene: .

CDR3 DNA: TGTGCCAGCAGCACTAGCGGGAGCGGCCGTGGCGGGGAGCTGTTTTTT
CDR3 protein: CASSTSGSGRGGELFF
V gene: TRBV28
clone size: .
J gene: TRBJ2-2
D gene: TRBD2

CDR3 DNA: TGTGCCAGCAGCCCCACCAAAGCGGGAGCGGGGAACAATGAGCAGTTCTTC
CDR3 protein: CASSPTKAGAGNNEQFF
V gene: TRBV14
clone size: .
J gene: TRBJ2-1
D gene: TRBD2

CDR3 DNA: TGTGCCAGCAGCTTGGTTAGGTTTTCGGCCAAAAACATTCAGTACTTC
CDR3 protein: CASSLVRFSAKNIQYF
V gene: TRBV5-6
clone size: .
J gene: TRBJ2-4
D gene: .

CDR3 DNA: TGTGCCAGCAGCTTAGAGGGGGTAAGCTCCTACGAGCAGTACTTC
CDR3 protein: CASSLEGVSSYEQYF
V gene: TRBV11-2
clone size: .
J gene: TRBJ2-7
D gene: .

CDR3 DNA: TGTGCCAGCGGAGTAGCGGGAGATAATGAGCAGTTCTTC
CDR3 protein: CASGVAGDNEQFF
V gene: TRBV7-9
clone size: .
J gene: TRBJ2-1
D gene: TRBD2

CDR3 DNA: TGTGCCAGCAGTACCCGAGAGGTAAACTACAATGAGCAGTTCTTC
CDR3 protein: CASSTREVNYNEQFF
V gene: TRBV5-4
clone size: .
J gene: TRBJ2-1
D gene: .

CDR3 DNA: TGTGCCAGCAGCCCCTTACAGGGAGGTGCCACAGATACGCAGTATTTT
CDR3 protein: CASSPLQGGATDTQYF
V gene: TRBV9
clone size: few
J gene: TRBJ2-3
D gene: .

CDR3 DNA: TGTGCCAGCAGTCCAAACAGGGGCGGAAACACTGAAGCTTTCTTT
CDR3 protein: CASSPNRGGNTEAFF
V gene: TRBV6-1
clone size: .
J gene: TRBJ1-1
D gene: TRBD1

CDR3 DNA: TGTGCCAGCAGCTTTTCAGCGGGAGGGTCCTACGAGCAGTACTTC
CDR3 protein: CASSFSAGGSYEQYF
V gene: TRBV7-2
clone size: .
J gene: TRBJ2-7
D gene: TRBD2

CDR3 DNA: TGCGCCAGCAGCCTCGCGGGTGGGACTAGCAGTCATGAGCAGTTCTTC
CDR3 protein: CASSLAGGTSSHEQFF
V gene: TRBV5-1
clone size: .
J gene: TRBJ2-1
D gene: TRBD2

CDR3 DNA: TGTGCCAGCTCGCGGGGGGCAGCCGAGCAGTACTTC
CDR3 protein: CASSRGAAEQYF
V gene: TRBV28
clone size: .
J gene: TRBJ2-7
D gene: TRBD2

CDR3 DNA: TGTGCCAGCAGCTGGACAGGGACCGCTAGCACAGATACGCAGTATTTT
CDR3 protein: CASSWTGTASTDTQYF
V gene: TRBV5-6
clone size: .
J gene: TRBJ2-3
D gene: TRBD1

CDR3 DNA: TGTGCCAGCAGCGTCGCCCCCGGGACTAGTGGTTACAATGAGCAGTTCTTC
CDR3 protein: CASSVAPGTSGYNEQFF
V gene: TRBV7-2
clone size: .
J gene: TRBJ2-1
D gene: TRBD2

CDR3 DNA: TGTGCCAGCAGCTCGGACAAGAGCTCCTATAATTCACCCCTCCACTTT
CDR3 protein: CASSSDKSSYNSPLHF
V gene: TRBV7-9
clone size: once
J gene: TRBJ1-6
D gene: .

CDR3 DNA: TGTGCCAGCAGCGCCGGGACAGGGTCAGGGGAGCTGTTTTTT
CDR3 protein: CASSAGTGSGELFF
V gene: TRBV9
clone size: .
J gene: TRBJ2-2
D gene: TRBD1

CDR3 DNA: TGTGCCAGCTCGGGGACAGGGGGCGGCGAGCAGTACTTC
CDR3 protein: CASSGTGGGEQYF
V gene: TRBV28
clone size: .
J gene: TRBJ2-7
D gene: TRBD1

CDR3 DNA: TGTACCAGCAGCGCCCACCTGGGGACAGGGGGCGTCAATGAAGCTTTCTTT
CDR3 protein: CTSSAHLGTGGVNEAFF
V gene: TRBV9
clone size: .
J gene: TRBJ1-1
D gene: TRBD1

CDR3 DNA: TGTGCCAGCAGTTCCCTACCAGGGGGCGTAGATACGCAGTATTTT
CDR3 protein: CASSSLPGGVDTQYF
V gene: TRBV6-5
clone size: .
J gene: TRBJ2-3
D gene: TRBD1

CDR3 DNA: TGTGCCAGCAGTGCCGGGTTCGGTGGCTACACCTTC
CDR3 protein: CASSAGFGGYTF
V gene: TRBV2
clone size: .
J gene: TRBJ1-2
D gene: .

CDR3 DNA: TGTGCCAGCAGCCAAGCTAGCGGGAGGGCCTCAGCGTACTTC
CDR3 protein: CASSQASGRASAYF
V gene: TRBV14
clone size: few
J gene: TRBJ2-7
D gene: TRBD2

CDR3 DNA: TGTGCCAGCAGCTTAGGCCACCGGGACAGAGAAGAGACCCAGTACTTC
CDR3 protein: CASSLGHRDREETQYF
V gene: TRBV7-9
clone size: .
J gene: TRBJ2-5
D gene: TRBD1

CDR3 DNA: TGTGCCAGCAGTACCTATAGCGGGAATCAAGAGACCCAGTACTTC
CDR3 protein: CASSTYSGNQETQYF
V gene: TRBV27
clone size: .
J gene: TRBJ2-5
D gene: TRBD2

CDR3 DNA: TGTGCCAGTAGTACCGCTCGTTGGACAAACACCGGGGAGCTGTTTTTT
CDR3 protein: CASSTARWTNTGELFF
V gene: TRBV19
clone size: .
J gene: TRBJ2-2
D gene: .

CDR3 DNA: TGCGCCAGCAGCCAAGAACTGTGGTCCTACGAGCAGTACTTC
CDR3 protein: CASSQELWSYEQYF
V gene: TRBV4-1
clone size: .
J gene: TRBJ2-7
D gene: .

CDR3 DNA: TGTGCCAGCAGCTGGGGACTAGCGTTATCCTACGAGCAGTACTTC
CDR3 protein: CASSWGLALSYEQYF
V gene: TRBV11-2
clone size: .
J gene: TRBJ2-7
D gene: TRBD2

CDR3 DNA: TGTGCCAGCAGCCCAAAACACAGGATTGGAAACACCATATATTTT
CDR3 protein: CASSPKHRIGNTIYF
V gene: TRBV7-9
clone size: .
J gene: TRBJ1-3
D gene: .

CDR3 DNA: TGTGCCAGCATAAAATATAGCGGGGAGCTGTTTTTT
CDR3 protein: CASIKYSGELFF
V gene: TRBV6-1
clone size: few
J gene: TRBJ2-2
D gene: .

CDR3 DNA: TGTGCCAGGGGACAGGGGGCAGGTTACAATGAGCAGTTCTTC
CDR3 protein: CARGQGAGYNEQFF
V gene: TRBV21-1
clone size: .
J gene: TRBJ2-1
D gene: .

CDR3 DNA: TGTGCCAGCAGTTTATCCTCCATGTTAGACATTCAGTACTTC
CDR3 protein: CASSLSSMLDIQYF
V gene: TRBV28
clone size: .
J gene: TRBJ2-4
D gene: .

CDR3 DNA: TGTGCCAGCAGCTTGGTAACTAGCTACGAGCAGTACTTC
CDR3 protein: CASSLVTSYEQYF
V gene: TRBV5-6
clone size: .
J gene: TRBJ2-7
D gene: .

CDR3 DNA: TGTGCCAGCAAGTCGGGAGGCGAGCAGTACTTC
CDR3 protein: CASKSGGEQYF
V gene: TRBV28
clone size: .
J gene: TRBJ2-7
D gene: TRBD2